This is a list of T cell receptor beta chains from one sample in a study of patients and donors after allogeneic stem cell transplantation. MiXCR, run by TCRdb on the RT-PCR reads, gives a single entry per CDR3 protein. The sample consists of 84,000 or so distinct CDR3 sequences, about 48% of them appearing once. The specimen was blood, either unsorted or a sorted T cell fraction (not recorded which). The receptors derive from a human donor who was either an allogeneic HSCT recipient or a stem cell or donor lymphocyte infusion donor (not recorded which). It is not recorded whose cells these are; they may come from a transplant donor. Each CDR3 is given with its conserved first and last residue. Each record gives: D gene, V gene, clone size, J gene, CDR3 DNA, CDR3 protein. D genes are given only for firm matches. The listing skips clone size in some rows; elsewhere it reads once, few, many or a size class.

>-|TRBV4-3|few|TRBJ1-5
TGCGCCAGCAGCCAAGATCGGTTTCCTAGCAATCAGCCCCAGCATTTT
CASSQDRFPSNQPQHF
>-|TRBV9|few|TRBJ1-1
TGTGCCAGCAGCCCGACCCGAAACACTGAAGCTTTCTTT
CASSPTRNTEAFF
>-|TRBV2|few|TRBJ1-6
TGTGCCAGTGGAACAGACGACGGGGTAATTTCACCCCTCCACTTT
CASGTDDGVISPLHF
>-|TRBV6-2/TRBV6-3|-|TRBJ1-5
TGTGCCAGCAGTCGACAGGAGATCTATAGCAATCAGCCCCAGCATTTT
CASSRQEIYSNQPQHF
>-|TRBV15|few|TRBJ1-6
TGTGCCACCAGCAGCCGTCTCTATAATTCACCCCTCCACTTT
CATSSRLYNSPLHF
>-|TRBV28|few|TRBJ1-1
TGTGCCAGCAGCTCCGACCCTCCCAGACGGAACACTGAAGCTTTCTTT
CASSSDPPRRNTEAFF
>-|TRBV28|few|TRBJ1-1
TGTGCCAGCAGTACTCGAGCAGCCACTGAAGCTTTCTTT
CASSTRAATEAFF
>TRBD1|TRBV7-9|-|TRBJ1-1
TGTGCCAGCAGCTTAAAGAGGACAGGGGGCACTGAAGCTTTCTTT
CASSLKRTGGTEAFF
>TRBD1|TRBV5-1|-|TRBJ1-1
TGCGCCAGCAGCATCGTTTATACAGGGGCGGCGGAAGCTTTCTTT
CASSIVYTGAAEAFF
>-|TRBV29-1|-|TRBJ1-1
TGCAGCGTTGACCCCGAAGCGAACACTGAAGCTTTCTTT
CSVDPEANTEAFF
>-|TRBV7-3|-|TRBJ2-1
TGTGCCAGCAGCTTAACACCCGATTCGACCTACAATGAGCAGTTCTTC
CASSLTPDSTYNEQFF
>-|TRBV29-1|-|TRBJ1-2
TGCAGCTTGGACAAGGTTTATGGCTACACCTTC
CSLDKVYGYTF
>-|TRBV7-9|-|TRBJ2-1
TGTGCCAGCAGCTTAATGATTACTTACAATGAGCAGTTCTTC
CASSLMITYNEQFF
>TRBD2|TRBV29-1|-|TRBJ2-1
TGCAGCGTTGAGGGACTAGCGGTTTACAATGAGCAGTTCTTC
CSVEGLAVYNEQFF
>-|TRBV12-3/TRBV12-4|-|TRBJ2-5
TGTGCCAGCAGTCGAGAGTCGCGAGAGACCCAGTACTTC
CASSRESRETQYF
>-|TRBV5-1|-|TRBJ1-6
TGCGCCAGCAGCTTGGACCGGCCCGGCGATTCACCCCTCCACTTT
CASSLDRPGDSPLHF
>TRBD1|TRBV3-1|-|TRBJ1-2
TGTGCCAGCAGCCTCGGATCGACAGGGGTTTTCGGTGGCTACACCTTC
CASSLGSTGVFGGYTF
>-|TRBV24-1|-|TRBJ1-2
TGTGCCACCAGTGACGTTGGACAGTCTAACTATGGCTACACCTTC
CATSDVGQSNYGYTF
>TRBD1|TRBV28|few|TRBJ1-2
TGTGCCAGCAGTTCCGGGACAGGGAGGAATGGCTACACCTTC
CASSSGTGRNGYTF
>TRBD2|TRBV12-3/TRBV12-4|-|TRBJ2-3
TGTGCCAGCAGTCCCTCCGGGACTAGCGGGACGAGGGTTAATACGCAGTATTTT
CASSPSGTSGTRVNTQYF
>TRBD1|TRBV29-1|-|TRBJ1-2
TGCAGCGTTGACTCGACAGGGACTTATGGCTACACCTTC
CSVDSTGTYGYTF
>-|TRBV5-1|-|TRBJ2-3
TGCGCCAGCAGCCCAGGGACATCGAGGGTAGATACGCAGTATTTT
CASSPGTSRVDTQYF
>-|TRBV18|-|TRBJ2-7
TGTGCCAGCTCTCGGACAGAGAAGGACGAGCAGTACTTC
CASSRTEKDEQYF
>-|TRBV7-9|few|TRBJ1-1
TGTGCCAGCAGCCAATGGACAGTCCCTAACCCGGGGGACACTGAAGCTTTCTTT
CASSQWTVPNPGDTEAFF
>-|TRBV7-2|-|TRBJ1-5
TGTGCCAGCAGCTTAGGAACTCAGCCCCAGCATTTT
CASSLGTQPQHF
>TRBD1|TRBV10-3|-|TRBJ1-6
TGTGCCATCAGTGAGGGGAGCAGGGGGACCAATTCACCCCTCCACTTT
CAISEGSRGTNSPLHF
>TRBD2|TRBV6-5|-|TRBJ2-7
TGTGCCAGCAGCCAGAGCGGGGGGAACTACGAGCAGTACTTC
CASSQSGGNYEQYF
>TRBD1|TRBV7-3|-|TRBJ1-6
TGTGCCAGCAGCAGCGGACAGGGGCCCTCACCCCTCCACTTT
CASSSGQGPSPLHF